Listed below are T cell receptor beta chains from one sample, sequenced in a study of control samples from healthy donors and cancer patients. Sequencing used immunoSEQ multiplex PCR; TCRdb keeps in-frame clones, though not all of them. The sample yields approximately 89,000 clones, roughly 86% seen once. Sequenced input: blood. The receptor source for this set is a young man in good health. Each CDR3 is given with its conserved first and last residue. A D gene is named only where the DNA matches it firmly. Clone size is not always given. Where it is, it says once, few, many or a class for expanded clones.

v_call	d_call	j_call	clone_size	cdr3_nt	cdr3_aa
TRBV27	.	TRBJ1-1	.	TGTGCCAGCAGTTTATTGGGAGGGGCGAACACTGAAGCTTTCTTT	CASSLLGGANTEAFF
TRBV20-1	TRBD2	TRBJ2-5	.	TGCAGTGCTAGTAGACTGGGGGGGAAAGAGACCCAGTACTTC	CSASRLGGKETQYF
TRBV14	.	TRBJ1-1	.	TGTGCCAGCAGCCGCCCGGGGCCGTTCACTGAAGCTTTCTTT	CASSRPGPFTEAFF
TRBV6-6	TRBD1	TRBJ1-1	few	TGTGCCAGCAGTCCATTTATTGGGACAGAGACCTATGTCACTGAAGCTTTCTTT	CASSPFIGTETYVTEAFF
TRBV10-3	.	TRBJ2-1	.	TGTGCCATCAGTGGTAAAGACTCCAGAGGTTACAATGAGCAGTTCTTC	CAISGKDSRGYNEQFF
TRBV9	.	TRBJ1-5	few	TGTGCCAGCAGCGTAGGAGGCTCCTTCAATCAGCCCCAGCATTTT	CASSVGGSFNQPQHF
TRBV4-1	TRBD2	TRBJ2-1	.	TGCGCCAGCAGCCCGGGGACTAGCGAGGTTTGGCAGTTCTTC	CASSPGTSEVWQFF
TRBV30	.	TRBJ1-1	.	TGTGCCTGGAGGCAGGGTCCGGGGAGGACTGAAGCTTTCTTT	CAWRQGPGRTEAFF
TRBV11-2	.	TRBJ2-1	.	TGTGCCAGCAGCTTAGGAGGGGGGGCTGGTTTCAACAATGAGCAGTTCTTC	CASSLGGGAGFNNEQFF
TRBV6-4	.	TRBJ2-1	.	TGTGCCAGCAGTCTGGGGGGTGAGCAGTTCTTC	CASSLGGEQFF
TRBV6-6	.	TRBJ2-4	once	TGTGCCAGCACCTCGGGGGTGGGGCGAAACATTCAGTACTTC	CASTSGVGRNIQYF
TRBV30	TRBD1	TRBJ2-7	once	TGTGCCTGGATTTCGACAGGGACCTCCTACGAGCAGTACTTC	CAWISTGTSYEQYF
TRBV5-4	TRBD2	TRBJ2-4	.	TGTGCCAGCAGCTTAGGACTAGCGGGGGCCAAAAACATTCAGTACTTC	CASSLGLAGAKNIQYF
TRBV3-1/TRBV3-2	TRBD1	TRBJ2-5	.	TGTGCCAGCAGCCTCACCACAGGGGGCGCAAGAGAGACCCAGTACTTC	CASSLTTGGARETQYF
TRBV14	.	TRBJ1-4	.	TGTGCCAGCAGCCAATTATATAATGAAAAACTGTTTTTT	CASSQLYNEKLFF
TRBV6-1	.	TRBJ1-2	.	TGTGCCAGCAGTGAATTACCCCAGGGTGGCTACACCTTC	CASSELPQGGYTF
TRBV5-1	TRBD2	TRBJ2-1	.	TGCGCCAGCAGCCCACTAGCGGGGGGACACAATGAGCAGTTCTTC	CASSPLAGGHNEQFF
TRBV27	.	TRBJ2-5	.	TGTGCATGTGGACTGGCTCAAGAGACCCAGTACTTC	CACGLAQETQYF
TRBV5-8	.	TRBJ2-2	.	TGTGCCAGCAGCTGGCCCGTATTTGACACCGGGGAGCTGTTTTTT	CASSWPVFDTGELFF
TRBV12-5	.	TRBJ2-1	.	TGTGCTAGTGGGGTCGACTACAATGAGCAGTTCTTC	CASGVDYNEQFF
TRBV10-3	.	TRBJ2-1	.	TGTGCCATCAGTGGACTTAACTCCTACAATGAGCAGTTCTTC	CAISGLNSYNEQFF
TRBV12-3/TRBV12-4	.	TRBJ2-7	.	TGTGCCAGCAGTCCCGGACTGCTCTACGAGCAGTACTTC	CASSPGLLYEQYF
TRBV3-1/TRBV3-2	.	TRBJ1-2	.	TGTGCCAGCAGCCAAGAGGGGGGAGATGGCTACACCTTC	CASSQEGGDGYTF
TRBV10-3	.	TRBJ1-3	.	TGTGCCATCAGTGAACTGGGAGAACTCACTGGAAACACCATATATTTT	CAISELGELTGNTIYF
TRBV6-5	.	TRBJ2-3	.	TGTGCCAGCAGGGTACAGCACTCTAGCACAGATACGCAGTATTTT	CASRVQHSSTDTQYF
TRBV7-9	TRBD1	TRBJ2-5	once	TGTGCCAGCAGCAGTTACAGGGGTAGTAAAGAGACCCAGTACTTC	CASSSYRGSKETQYF
TRBV9	.	TRBJ2-7	.	TGTGCCAGCAGCGTAGGACGGGCAGCGCTCCACGAGCAGTACTTC	CASSVGRAALHEQYF
TRBV11-1	TRBD1	TRBJ2-1	once	TGTGCCAGCAGCTTTGGAAGGGGGCGATCCGATGAGCAGTTCTTC	CASSFGRGRSDEQFF
TRBV30	.	TRBJ1-2	.	TGTGCCAGATTGGGGCAGAACTATGGCTACACCTTC	CARLGQNYGYTF
TRBV5-1	TRBD1	TRBJ2-7	.	TGCGCCAGCAGACGGGACAGCAAAACCTACGAGCAGTACTTC	CASRRDSKTYEQYF
TRBV3-1/TRBV3-2	TRBD1	TRBJ2-2	.	TGTGCCAGCAGCCACGGGACAGGAGGGGCCGGGGAGCTGTTTTTT	CASSHGTGGAGELFF
TRBV7-9	TRBD1	TRBJ1-1	medium-sized	TGTGCCAGCAGCCTGGGACAGAGAGACACTGAAGCTTTCTTT	CASSLGQRDTEAFF
TRBV3-1/TRBV3-2	TRBD1	TRBJ1-2	.	TGTGCCAGCAGCCAAGATCTCCGGACAGGGGTAAGAGGCTACACCTTC	CASSQDLRTGVRGYTF
TRBV7-9	.	TRBJ1-2	.	TGTGCCAGCAGCTTAGTGGGGAGGCCCTATGGCTACACCTTC	CASSLVGRPYGYTF
TRBV7-2	TRBD2	TRBJ2-7	.	TGTGCCAGCAGCCCAGCGGGGGGCCCACGGTACGAGCAGTACTTC	CASSPAGGPRYEQYF
TRBV7-2	TRBD2	TRBJ2-5	.	TGTGCCAGCAGCTTAGTGGCGGGGGGCCAGACCCAGTACTTC	CASSLVAGGQTQYF
TRBV6-6	TRBD1	TRBJ2-1	.	TGTGCCAGCAGTGTCCGGGACAGGGGGCTCTACAATGAGCAGTTCTTC	CASSVRDRGLYNEQFF
TRBV7-9	.	TRBJ2-6	.	TGTGCCAGCAGGACTCGAACACAACCGGGACTCGCTGGGGCCAACGTCCTGACTTTC	CASRTRTQPGLAGANVLTF
TRBV9	.	TRBJ1-5	.	TGTGCCAGCAGCGTAGGAGCTGAAAATCAGCCCCAGCATTTT	CASSVGAENQPQHF
TRBV7-9	.	TRBJ2-1	.	TGTGCCAGCAGCTTAGGACAGCCCAATGAGCAGTTCTTC	CASSLGQPNEQFF
TRBV11-3	TRBD1	TRBJ1-4	.	TGTGCCAGCAGCTCCCCCGGGACAGGAGGGAATATAACTAATGAAAAACTGTTTTTT	CASSSPGTGGNITNEKLFF
TRBV5-1	.	TRBJ1-1	.	TGCGCCAGCAGCTTGTTAAGTAACACTGAAGCTTTCTTT	CASSLLSNTEAFF
TRBV19	TRBD1	TRBJ1-5	few	TGTGCCAGTAGCATCGGGACAGGGAATCAGCCCCAGCATTTT	CASSIGTGNQPQHF
TRBV24-1	TRBD1	TRBJ2-1	.	TGTGCCACCAGCCCGACAGGGGATTTGAATGAGCAGTTCTTC	CATSPTGDLNEQFF
TRBV27	.	TRBJ2-3	.	TGTGCCAGCAGTTTCCGGGGAGATACGCAGTATTTT	CASSFRGDTQYF
TRBV6-5	.	TRBJ2-7	.	TGTGCCAGCAGCCGCGGTCGGGCCCTCGACGAGCAGTACTTC	CASSRGRALDEQYF
TRBV7-6	TRBD1	TRBJ2-7	.	TGTGCCAGCAGCTTCGCACCCGGGACAGGGGCCGGAGAGCAGTACTTC	CASSFAPGTGAGEQYF
TRBV6-2/TRBV6-3	.	TRBJ1-1	.	TGTGCCAGCAGTTACTCGGGGCAGGTAGCTTTCTTT	CASSYSGQVAFF
TRBV5-1	.	TRBJ2-3	.	TGCGCCAGCAGCTTGGCCGAGGGGGGCAGGGCTGACACAGATACGCAGTATTTT	CASSLAEGGRADTDTQYF
TRBV10-2	TRBD2	TRBJ2-3	once	TGCGCCAGCAGGCCTAGCGGGGGTCCAGATACGCAGTATTTT	CASRPSGGPDTQYF
TRBV29-1	TRBD1	TRBJ2-3	.	TGCAGCCTCAAGGACAGGGCAGATACGCAGTATTTT	CSLKDRADTQYF